What follows are 30 T cell receptor beta chains derived from one specimen sequenced in a study of cytotoxic CD8 clonotypes in ibrutinib-treated CLL. The table came from immunoSEQ multiplex PCR; TCRdb's copy has only in-frame clones and leaves some out. Of roughly 52,000 clones listed, approximately 50% are singletons. The sequences come from PBMCs, collected after 12 months of ibrutinib treatment. The source of these receptors is a human donor with chronic lymphocytic leukemia.

This clone was counted a single time. The V and J genes are TRBV29-1 and TRBJ1-2, with 9 bases fitting TRBD1. Germline values: CDR1 SQVTM, CDR2 ANQGSEA. The junction had 11 bases not matched to a gene; V was cut back by 7 bases and J by 14 bases. The CDR3 is 11 residues long. The CDR3 loop reads CSAVDRGHRTF. The CDR3 DNA follows: TGCAGCGCCGTGGACAGGGGCCATCGGACCTTC.

The chain links TRBV29-1 to TRBJ1-2; the D gene is possibly TRBD1 (5 bases). The CDR3 contains 12 residues. Looked up from germline, CDR1 is SQVTM and CDR2 is ANQGSEA. V was cut by 3 bases and J by 8 bases, with 13 bases left in between. CDR3 sequence (DNA): TGCAGCGTTGATTTAGGTGCAGGGGGCTACACCTTC. Protein: CSVDLGAGGYTF.

The V and J genes are TRBV28 and TRBJ2-7; 9 bases are a match to TRBD2. The germline V gene encodes CDR1 MDHEN and CDR2 SYDVKM. The CDR3 has 14 residues. V shed 4 bases, J shed 5 bases, and the junction held 6 bases outside the gene matches. The CDR3 protein is CASSSPGLADEQYF. The CDR3, as DNA: TGTGCCAGCAGTTCACCGGGACTAGCTGACGAGCAGTACTTC. Looking up the rest from reference TRBV28 and TRBJ2-7 gives the full variable domain: DVKVTQSSRYLVKRTGEKVFLECVQDMDHENMFWYRQDPGLGLRLIYFSYDVKMKEKGDIPEGYSVSREKKERFSLILESASTNQTSMYLCASSSPGLADEQYFGPGTRLTVT.

The rearrangement uses TRBV27 and TRBJ2-7, with 8 positions matching TRBD2. This CDR3 has 17 amino acids. With V trimmed by 7 bases and J by 5 bases, 19 bases remained unmatched. The V gene's germline CDR1 is MNHEY and CDR2 SMNVEV (reference sequence). CDR3 sequence: CASTPLSGGGVRDEQYF. CDR3 sequence (DNA): TGTGCCAGCACTCCCCTTTCGGGAGGGGGGGTACGCGACGAGCAGTACTTC.

The chain is built from TRBV5-4 and TRBJ1-2, with D tentatively TRBD1 (5 bases). The CDR3 runs to 12 residues. Trimming left V 3 bases short and J 6 bases short, with 9 bases between. CDR1 SGHNT and CDR2 YYREEE come from the germline V gene (reference sequence). CDR3 protein: CASSWDSDGYTF. CDR3 coding DNA: TGTGCCAGCAGCTGGGACTCCGATGGCTACACCTTC.

CDR3 in amino acids: CASSQSGASSYEQYF. The CDR3 DNA reads TGCGCCAGCAGCCAATCGGGGGCTAGTTCCTACGAGCAGTACTTC. V is TRBV4-1 and J is TRBJ2-7, with D possibly called TRBD1 or TRBD2 (6 bases each). This CDR3 has 15 amino acids. Trimming left V 2 bases short and J 1 base short, with 12 bases between. Germline V gene sequence: CDR1 MGHRA, CDR2 YSYEKL.

This chain uses TRBV5-1 with TRBJ2-3; 12 bases match TRBD2. CDR3 length: 17 residues. V dropped 3 bases and J dropped 0; count of bases not matched to a gene: 5. The germline V gene has CDR1 SGHRS and CDR2 YFSETQ. CDR3 DNA: TGCGCCAGCAGCTCCCGGACTAGCGGGGCTAGCACAGATACGCAGTATTTT. Residues: CASSSRTSGASTDTQYF.

This clone came up once. The V call is TRBV5-1, the J call TRBJ1-1, with 9 bases aligning to TRBD1. Per the germline V gene, CDR1 is SGHRS and CDR2 is YFSETQ. The CDR3 runs 14 residues. V dropped 0 bases and J dropped 4; count of bases not matched to a gene: 1. The CDR3: CASSLAGQGTEAFF. CDR3 nucleotide sequence: TGCGCCAGCAGCTTGGCGGGACAGGGCACTGAAGCTTTCTTT.

The rearrangement uses TRBV2 and TRBJ1-3; D remains unclear. Trimming removed 6 bases from V and 0 bases from J, with 12 bases in between. There are 15 residues in the CDR3. The germline V gene has CDR1 SNHLY and CDR2 FYNNEI. The CDR3 bases are TGTGCCAGCAGGGCTGGCCGGATCTCTGGAAACACCATATATTTT. This encodes CASRAGRISGNTIYF.

This clone came up a few times. V gene TRBV7-3 combines with J gene TRBJ1-2; TRBD1 matches at 7 bases. CDR1 and CDR2 (germline): SGHTA, FQGTGA. This CDR3 has 15 amino acids. V lost 5 bases, J lost 2 bases, and 8 bases stayed unmatched. CDR3 residues: CASSPQGGANYGYTF. As DNA, the CDR3 is TGTGCCAGCAGCCCGCAGGGGGGCGCGAACTATGGCTACACCTTC.

V gene TRBV11-2 combines with J gene TRBJ2-1, with D possibly being TRBD2 (6 bases). Trimming pared 7 bases from V and 9 bases from J, leaving 19 bases between. The CDR3 runs to 14 residues. CDR1 and CDR2 from the germline V gene are SGHAT and FQNNGV. The CDR3 here is CASTLTSRLGEQFF. In DNA, the CDR3 is TGTGCCAGCACCTTGACTAGTCGGTTGGGTGAGCAGTTCTTC.

This clone was seen a few times. Its ends do not fully match the called genes, so a read error is possible. The genes are TRBV6-1 and TRBJ1-5, with 9 bases aligning to TRBD1. Germline CDR1 and CDR2: MNHNS and SASEGT. This CDR3 spans 11 amino acids. The CDR3 protein is CASSERGQGNF. In nucleotides, the CDR3 is TGTGCCAGCAGTGAACGAGGACAGGGGAATTTT.

The rearrangement uses TRBV6-4 and TRBJ1-2, with 8 bases aligning to TRBD1. V gave up 0 bases and J gave up 4 bases; unmatched junction bases: 7. The CDR3 is 16 residues long. Germline-derived CDR1 and CDR2 are MRHNA and SNTAGT. For the CDR3, the DNA is TGTGCCAGCAGTGACTCGAGGCAGGGGGCGTCCTATGGCTACACCTTC. Its protein product is CASSDSRQGASYGYTF.

This chain joins TRBV27 and TRBJ1-5, with D unclear. This CDR3 region has 13 residues. CDR1 and CDR2 from the germline V gene are MNHEY and SMNVEV (reference sequence). V gave up 5 bases and J gave up 6 bases, with 11 bases separating them. The CDR3 here is CASSPDVGQPQHF. CDR3 in DNA: TGTGCCAGCAGTCCAGACGTTGGTCAGCCCCAGCATTTT.

The chain joins TRBV29-1 to TRBJ2-7; 7 bases agree with TRBD1. The germline V gene encodes CDR1 SQVTM and CDR2 ANQGSEA. The CDR3 length is 13 residues. Trimming cost V 5 bases and J 5 bases; bases outside gene matches: 9. The CDR3 DNA is TGCAGCGTTTTGGACAGGAAAGCAGACGAGCAGTACTTC. Its translation: CSVLDRKADEQYF.

The rearrangement uses TRBV19 and TRBJ2-3; D is perhaps TRBD2 (6 bases). This CDR3 contains 13 residues. V was clipped by 5 bases and J by 9 bases, with 15 bases between them. Germline assignment: CDR1 LNHDA and CDR2 SQIVND (reference sequence). CDR3 sequence (DNA): TGTGCCAGTAGTGAAAGACCGGGAGACACGCAGTATTTT. It specifies CASSERPGDTQYF.

This sequence joins TRBV18 and TRBJ2-7, with D possibly TRBD1 on 6 matching bases. The CDR3 has 14 residues. Germline lookup yields CDR1 KGHSH and CDR2 LQKENI. Deletions cut 4 bases from V and 5 bases from J, with 15 bases between. The CDR3 region has the DNA TGTGCCAGCTCACTTGATACACAGGGCCACGAGCAGTACTTC. The encoded protein is CASSLDTQGHEQYF.

This clone showed up just a few times. The V call is TRBV29-1, the J call TRBJ1-5; 10 bases line up with TRBD1. Germline CDR1 is SQVTM and CDR2 is ANQGSEA. There are 13 residues in the CDR3. The J segment lost 4 bases and the V segment lost 7 bases, leaving 4 bases of the junction unmatched. The CDR3 loop is CSAGTGANQPQHF. CDR3 nucleotide sequence: TGCAGCGCTGGGACAGGGGCTAATCAGCCCCAGCATTTT.

The rearrangement joins TRBV4-1 to TRBJ2-2; the D is unclear. The length of the CDR3 is 17 residues. The V end lost 0 bases, the J end lost 0 bases, and 11 bases lay between the germline ends. Germline assignment: CDR1 MGHRA and CDR2 YSYEKL. CDR3 nucleotides: TGCGCCAGCAGCCAAGATTTCGGAGCCACGAACACCGGGGAGCTGTTTTTT. Its translation is CASSQDFGATNTGELFF.

This clone was observed many times. This chain links TRBV6-6 with TRBJ1-5; TRBD1 matches at 9 bases. V dropped 2 bases and J dropped 5; count of bases not matched to a gene: 4. CDR1 MNHNY and CDR2 SVGAGI come from the germline V gene (reference sequence). The CDR3 length is 15 residues. The CDR3 region is CASSYGTGRDQPQHF. Here the CDR3 DNA reads TGTGCCAGCAGTTACGGGACAGGGAGGGATCAGCCCCAGCATTTT.

The chain has TRBV10-3 and TRBJ2-3, with D possibly TRBD2 on 5 matching bases. The CDR3 covers 14 residues. In germline, CDR1 is ENHRY, CDR2 SYGVKD. V was pared by 7 bases and J by 5 bases, with 16 bases between. The CDR3 loop reads CAITAEGFQDTQYF. CDR3 sequence (DNA): TGTGCCATCACCGCTGAGGGATTTCAAGATACGCAGTATTTT.

The chain recombines TRBV6-1 with TRBJ1-1, with D perhaps matching TRBD1 (5 bases). CDR1 is MNHNS and CDR2 is SASEGT in the germline V gene. The CDR3 loop spans 15 amino acids. The V end lost 6 bases, the J end lost 3 bases, and 17 bases lay between the germline ends. The CDR3 DNA reads TGTGCCAGCAGCCCAGGGCAGGCGGGATACACTGAAGCTTTCTTT. Translated, it gives CASSPGQAGYTEAFF.

There are many counts of this clone. V gene TRBV19 combines with J gene TRBJ2-7; 9 bases map to TRBD2. CDR3 length: 15 residues. J lost 2 bases, V lost 3 bases, and 5 bases had no gene match. Looked up from germline, CDR1 is LNHDA and CDR2 is SQIVND (reference sequence). The CDR3 DNA is TGTGCCAGTAGTATTGCTAGCGGGGCTCCCTACGAGCAGTACTTC. It encodes CASSIASGAPYEQYF.

The V and J genes are TRBV6-1 and TRBJ1-4; 7 bases agree with TRBD1. The CDR3 covers 14 residues. With 6 bases clipped from V and 5 bases from J, the junction kept 6 bases outside the gene matches. Germline V lookup: CDR1 MNHNS, CDR2 SASEGT. In nucleotides, the CDR3 is TGTGCCAGCAGCCGGGACAGCCTGAATGAAAAACTGTTTTTT. Its protein product is CASSRDSLNEKLFF.

This chain connects TRBV30 to TRBJ2-3, with D maybe TRBD2 (5 bases). The CDR3 has 13 residues. Trimming removed 0 bases at V and 2 bases at J, with 6 bases between. Germline CDR1 reads GTSNPN; CDR2 reads SVGIG (reference sequence). CDR3 sequence (DNA): TGTGCCTGGAGTGTAGCGGTCACAGATACGCAGTATTTT. It translates to CAWSVAVTDTQYF.

The V call is TRBV7-3, the J call TRBJ1-1; D is unresolved. Per the germline V gene, CDR1 is SGHTA and CDR2 is FQGTGA. The CDR3 is made up of 12 amino acids. V lost 4 bases, J lost 4 bases, and 7 bases lay in between. CDR3 region: CASSSGGTEAFF. CDR3 nucleotides: TGTGCCAGCAGCTCCGGTGGCACTGAAGCTTTCTTT.

This clone has a handful of counts. V and J are TRBV28 and TRBJ2-3; D call uncertain. V was cut by 6 bases and J by 4 bases, with 17 bases left in between. Germline V gives CDR1 MDHEN, CDR2 SYDVKM. This CDR3 comprises 15 residues. The DNA for the CDR3 is TGTGCCAGCAGCTCTAAAACAGCGTTGGCAGATACGCAGTATTTT. Amino acids: CASSSKTALADTQYF.

This clone was picked up a small number of times. CDR3 sequence reads: CASSFTGGNQPQHF. CDR3 nucleotides: TGTGCCAGCAGCTTCACAGGGGGCAATCAGCCCCAGCATTTT. J is TRBJ1-5 and V is TRBV7-9; 7 bases line up with TRBD1. The CDR3 is made up of 14 amino acids. The V segment lost 3 bases and the J segment 2 bases; nucleotides outside the gene matches: 1. Germline V gene lookup returns CDR1 SEHNR and CDR2 FQNEAQ (reference sequence).

The chain joins TRBV4-1 to TRBJ1-4; the D is unclear. The CDR3 is made up of 17 amino acids. Germline-derived CDR1 and CDR2 are MGHRA and YSYEKL. Trimming removed 0 bases at V and 2 bases at J, with 13 bases between. The CDR3 DNA is TGCGCCAGCAGCCAAGATCCCCCTGGCGGTACTAATGAAAAACTGTTTTTT. Translating it yields CASSQDPPGGTNEKLFF.

The chain recombines TRBV2 with TRBJ2-5; TRBD2 aligns across 16 bases. The germline V gene encodes CDR1 SNHLY and CDR2 FYNNEI. CDR3 length equals 19 residues. After removal of 5 bases from V and 2 bases from J, the junction contained 11 bases not matched to a gene. CDR3 sequence (DNA): TGTGCCAGCAGTCCCGGGACTAGCGGGAGGGCGGGAATGCAAGAGACCCAGTACTTC. Translation gives CASSPGTSGRAGMQETQYF.